This T cell receptor (beta chain) was captured in a study of blood T cell repertoires in COVID-19. The CDR3 runs to 14 residues. The germline gives CDR1 SGHRS, CDR2 YFSETQ. Trimming left V 2 bases short and J 3 bases short, with 12 bases between. Here immunoSEQ multiplex PCR was the method, and the copy in TCRdb shows in-frame clones only, minus some. The sample has 15,000 or so clones, around 88% seen once; the top ten hold 17%. The chain carries TRBV5-1 and TRBJ2-7; D is possibly TRBD1 (5 bases). The clonotype comes from a human donor in a cohort sampled during active COVID-19. Sequenced sample: peripheral blood. CDR3 sequence reads: CASSLSLGVYEQYF. In DNA, the CDR3 is TGCGCCAGCAGCTTATCATTAGGGGTCTACGAGCAGTACTTC.